Below are 15 T cell receptor beta chains sequenced from a single sample in a study of blood T cells in healthy people across ages. Together with a sample-barcoded 5' primer, a J-beta primer mix was included in a second PCR lasting about 7 to 12 cycles. TCRdb passed the 5' RACE reads through MiXCR, listing each CDR3 protein once. The sample carries about 1,500,000 distinct CDR3 sequences, roughly 30% recorded once. The specimen was blood. Receptor source: a woman aged 30 to 39 in good health.

This rearrangement joins TRBV7-8 to TRBJ2-7; D is undetermined. The CDR3 is 16 amino acids. The V end was cut by 2 bases, the J end by 2 bases, with 16 bases between. Germline assignment: CDR1 SGHVS and CDR2 FQNEAQ. The CDR3, as DNA: TGTGCCAGCAGCTTAAGTTCGGGTCTGAGCCCCTACGAGCAGTACTTC. It specifies CASSLSSGLSPYEQYF.

Remarks on this clonotype: This could be a read error, since a much larger clone is one nucleotide away. The CDR3 loop is CASSLRDNQETRYF. The CDR3 coding sequence is TGTGCCAGCAGCTTACGGGACAACCAAGAGACCCGGTACTTC. The chain recombines TRBV11-1 with TRBJ2-5; D possibly corresponds to TRBD1 (6 bases). The germline CDR1 and CDR2 sequences are SGHAT and FQDESV (reference sequence). The CDR3 spans 14 residues.

This chain uses TRBV6-1 with TRBJ2-1; D call uncertain. V lost 5 bases, J lost 1 base, and 12 bases lay in between. The CDR3 runs 15 residues. Germline V lookup: CDR1 MNHNS, CDR2 SASEGT. CDR3 sequence: CASSIERVSYNEQFF. As DNA, the CDR3 is TGTGCCAGCAGTATTGAACGGGTTTCCTACAATGAGCAGTTCTTC.

Ten or more counts support this clonotype. V is TRBV20-1 and J is TRBJ2-5, with 7 bases fitting TRBD2. The CDR3 is 17 amino acids. V lost 0 bases and J lost 2; bases outside the gene matches: 12. Per the germline V gene, CDR1 is DFQATT and CDR2 is SNEGSKA (reference sequence). The CDR3 protein is CSARDPVGGWSQETQYF. The CDR3 region has the DNA TGCAGTGCTAGAGATCCGGTGGGAGGGTGGTCACAAGAGACCCAGTACTTC.

The chain uses TRBV28 and TRBJ2-7, with 9 bases aligning to TRBD1. There are 13 residues in the CDR3. Germline trimming cut 8 bases from V and 2 bases from J; bases unmatched to any gene: 4. Germline-derived CDR1 and CDR2 are MDHEN and SYDVKM. CDR3 region: CASLGQGPYEQYF. The CDR3 nucleotides read TGTGCCAGCCTGGGACAGGGCCCCTACGAGCAGTACTTC. Full variable domain (remainder filled in from reference TRBV28 and TRBJ2-7): DVKVTQSSRYLVKRTGEKVFLECVQDMDHENMFWYRQDPGLGLRLIYFSYDVKMKEKGDIPEGYSVSREKKERFSLILESASTNQTSMYLCASLGQGPYEQYFGPGTRLTVT.

The V call is TRBV10-3, the J call TRBJ1-1; unclear D gene. The germline CDR1 and CDR2 sequences are ENHRY and SYGVKD. The CDR3 consists of 13 residues. Between the trimmed V and J ends, which lost 6 bases and 3 bases, there was a span of 11 bases. The CDR3 DNA reads TGTGCCATCAGGGCCAGGACTCACACTGAAGCTTTCTTT. Translating it yields CAIRARTHTEAFF.

This clonotype was detected only a few times. The chain employs TRBV20-1 and TRBJ2-4; D assignment may be TRBD1 or TRBD2 (5 bases each). The last part of the DNA fits TRBJ2-7 better; the J call may be wrong. This CDR3 is built from 15 residues. Germline values: CDR1 DFQATT, CDR2 SNEGSKA (reference sequence). The CDR3 nucleotides read TGCAGTGCTAGAGGGGGGATCCCCGGGTCCGACGAGCAGTACTTC. It translates to CSARGGIPGSDEQYF.

This clonotype was observed at least ten times. The genes are TRBV9 and TRBJ2-7; the match to TRBD1 covers 11 bases. There are 15 residues in the CDR3. The germline V gene has CDR1 SGDLS and CDR2 YYNGEE. V lost 2 bases, J lost 4 bases, and 5 bases stayed unmatched. The CDR3 bases are TGTGCCAGCAGCGTTGGACAGGGGGCTGGTTACGAGCAGTACTTC. Translated: CASSVGQGAGYEQYF.

This chain joins TRBV20-1 and TRBJ2-1; 7 positions agree with TRBD1. The CDR3 covers 13 residues. Germline trimming cut 0 bases from V and 11 bases from J; bases unmatched to any gene: 7. In germline, CDR1 is DFQATT, CDR2 SNEGSKA (reference sequence). The DNA of the CDR3 is TGCAGTGCTAGAGATGAGGGGGCACCCAAGCAGTTCTTC. Its protein is CSARDEGAPKQFF.

This clonotype has ten or more counts. The V and J genes are TRBV20-1 and TRBJ2-5, with TRBD2 as a possible D gene (6 bases). CDR3 size: 13 residues. The ends were cut back, 5 bases at V and 5 bases at J, with 15 bases in the middle. In germline, CDR1 is DFQATT, CDR2 SNEGSKA (reference sequence). CDR3: CSAEDRRVETQYF. In nucleotides, the CDR3 is TGCAGTGCTGAGGACCGGAGGGTCGAGACCCAGTACTTC.

At least ten counts were recorded for this clonotype. The rearrangement links TRBV5-1 to TRBJ2-7; 11 nucleotides match TRBD1. The ends lost 2 bases at V and 5 bases at J; junction bases unmatched: 6. CDR3 length equals 15 residues. Germline loops: CDR1 SGHRS, CDR2 YFSETQ. CDR3 DNA sequence: TGCGCCAGCAGCTTATCCGGACAGGGGGCCCACGAGCAGTACTTC. Encoded protein: CASSLSGQGAHEQYF.

Ten or more counts support this clonotype. This sequence joins TRBV12-3 or TRBV12-4 and TRBJ2-1, with D uncertain. Trimming removed 6 bases at V and 5 bases at J, with 5 bases between. The CDR3 spans 11 residues. CDR3 nucleotides: TGTGCCAGCAGCACCGACAATGAGCAGTTCTTC. Translating gives CASSTDNEQFF.

This sequence joins TRBV20-1 and TRBJ2-3; possible D gene TRBD1, 6 bases. Germline assignment: CDR1 DFQATT and CDR2 SNEGSKA (reference sequence). This CDR3 has 14 amino acids. Trimming took off 0 bases at V and 2 bases at J, with 9 bases between the two ends. The CDR3 is CSARDQGYTDTQYF. The DNA of the CDR3 is TGCAGTGCTAGAGATCAGGGGTACACAGATACGCAGTATTTT.

On this clonotype itself: A read error may be the cause here, since a much bigger clone is one base away. The rearrangement joins TRBV6-5 to TRBJ2-5; the D gene is possibly TRBD2 (6 bases). The J call is uncertain, as TRBJ2-7 better fits the DNA end. Germline CDR1 MNHEY, CDR2 SVGAGI. The CDR3 is made up of 14 amino acids. The CDR3: CASSYLGGEDEQYF. Here the CDR3 DNA reads TGTGCCAGCAGTTACCTCGGCGGGGAAGACGAGCAGTACTTC.

This clonotype was picked up many times. The chain combines TRBV6-1 with TRBJ2-7; maybe TRBD2 (6 bases). CDR1 MNHNS and CDR2 SASEGT come from the germline V gene. The CDR3 has 15 amino acids. V lost 3 bases, J lost 4 bases, and 16 bases lay in between. The CDR3 reads CASSDSGAGTYEQYF. As DNA, the CDR3 is TGTGCCAGCAGTGACTCAGGTGCGGGAACTTACGAGCAGTACTTC.